The 21 T cell receptor beta chains presented below share a single source sample, sequenced in a study of T cell repertoires in cytomegalovirus infection. MiXCR, run by TCRdb on the reads, gives a single entry per CDR3 protein. Of approximately 73,000 distinct CDR3 sequences listed, 35% to 45% are singletons. These receptors are not linked to any known antigen. The sequencing here drew on CD8+ T cells from cultured PBMCs, taken from culture after CMV antigen stimulation. These receptors were collected from a human donor in good health (CMV status not recorded). Some clones in this sample may be carry-over from other donors' samples.

This clonotype turned up a few times. The chain has TRBV12-5 and TRBJ2-5, with a weak D call TRBD1 (6 bases). Between the trimmed V and J ends, which lost 4 bases and 1 base, there was a span of 16 bases. CDR1 is LGHNT, CDR2 FRNRAP, per germline. The CDR3 consists of 16 residues. The CDR3 spells CASGSPRDTRQETQYF. The CDR3 DNA follows: TGTGCTAGTGGTTCGCCCCGGGACACCCGCCAAGAGACCCAGTACTTC.

The chain carries TRBV6-4 and TRBJ2-3; TRBD2 might be the D (5 bases). CDR1 and CDR2 (germline): MRHNA, SNTAGT. The V gene lost 8 bases and the J gene lost 2 bases, with 20 bases spanning the gap. This CDR3 contains 16 residues. The CDR3 is CASARAASGDTDTQYF. CDR3 bases: TGTGCCAGCGCTAGAGCAGCCAGCGGAGACACAGATACGCAGTATTTT.

This clonotype was found a few times. The V and J genes are TRBV5-8 and TRBJ2-1; 16 nucleotides match TRBD2. Per germline, CDR1 SGHTS and CDR2 YDEGEE. This CDR3 region has 18 residues. Losses at the gene ends were 4 bases for V and 1 base for J; bases not matched to a gene: 5. The CDR3 bases are TGTGCCAGCAGCCTGGGACTAGCGGGGGGGTTTTCCTACAATGAGCAGTTCTTC. Protein sequence: CASSLGLAGGFSYNEQFF.

The rearrangement joins TRBV6-5 to TRBJ1-1, with no clear D. The length of the CDR3 is 13 residues. The V gene's germline CDR1 is MNHEY and CDR2 SVGAGI. Trimming shortened V by 5 bases and J by 4 bases, and 11 bases separated the two germline ends. CDR3 bases: TGTGCCAGCAGTAAGAGAGCCCCCACTGAAGCTTTCTTT. Translation: CASSKRAPTEAFF.

The table lists this clonotype with a few counts. V usage is TRBV7-9 and J usage is TRBJ1-1; unclear D gene. Trimming cost V 5 bases and J 0 bases, with 13 bases left between them. CDR3 size: 15 residues. Germline V gene data show CDR1 as SEHNR and CDR2 as FQNEAQ (reference sequence). CDR3 sequence: CASSPKSFMNTEAFF. The CDR3 DNA is TGTGCCAGCAGCCCTAAGTCGTTCATGAACACTGAAGCTTTCTTT.

CDR3 coding DNA: TGTGCCAGCAGCCAAGAGGGACAGAGCAACTACAATGAGCAGTTCTTC. It encodes CASSQEGQSNYNEQFF. This chain links TRBV4-2 with TRBJ2-1; TRBD1 matches at 7 bases. Germline CDR1 and CDR2: LGHNA and YNFKEQ. The V gene end was trimmed by 0 bases and the J gene end by 3 bases; junction bases not matched to a gene: 5. The CDR3 is 16 residues long.

The rearrangement links TRBV4-1 to TRBJ2-1; D tentatively fits TRBD1 or TRBD2 (6 bases each). Germline V gene sequence: CDR1 MGHRA, CDR2 YSYEKL. The CDR3 is made up of 16 amino acids. V lost 4 bases, J lost 5 bases, and 18 bases lay in between. Here the CDR3 DNA reads TGCGCCAGCAGCCCAAGGGTCAACAGGGAGGACAATGAGCAGTTCTTC. Its protein is CASSPRVNREDNEQFF.

This clonotype was detected a few times. The CDR3 bases are TGTGCCAGCAGCAGCACGACAGGGACCGGCACCGGGGAGCTGTTTTTT. Encoded protein: CASSSTTGTGTGELFF. This chain joins TRBV7-9 and TRBJ2-2; 7 nucleotides agree with TRBD1. The V gene end was trimmed by 5 bases and the J gene end by 4 bases; junction bases not matched to a gene: 10. From germline, CDR1 is SEHNR and CDR2 FQNEAQ (reference sequence). The CDR3 extends over 16 amino acids.

The chain is built from TRBV20-1 and TRBJ2-1; D not resolved. Trimming removed 1 base at V and 0 bases at J, with 13 bases between. The CDR3 consists of 16 residues. CDR1 and CDR2 (germline): DFQATT, SNEGSKA (reference sequence). CDR3 sequence reads: CSARVFLASSYNEQFF. The CDR3 region has the DNA TGCAGTGCTAGAGTCTTCCTGGCGAGCTCCTACAATGAGCAGTTCTTC.

This clonotype was seen only a few times. This chain uses TRBV7-9 with TRBJ2-7; 11 nucleotides align to TRBD1. V shed 5 bases and J 3 bases; nucleotides not matched to a gene: 6. The CDR3 spans 15 residues. The germline V gene has CDR1 SEHNR and CDR2 FQNEAQ (reference sequence). The CDR3: CASSRPGTGGYEQYF. The CDR3 coding sequence is TGTGCCAGCAGCCGTCCCGGGACAGGGGGCTACGAGCAGTACTTC.

The chain combines TRBV7-2 with TRBJ2-5, with D possibly TRBD1 on 6 matching bases. This CDR3 contains 14 residues. V gave up 2 bases and J gave up 5 bases, with 12 bases separating them. Germline lookup yields CDR1 SGHTA and CDR2 FQGNSA. Written as DNA, the CDR3 is TGTGCCAGCAGCTTAACCACAGGGATTGAGACCCAGTACTTC. Translation: CASSLTTGIETQYF.

The chain has TRBV29-1 and TRBJ1-1, with D tentatively TRBD1 (5 bases). The CDR3 is made up of 13 amino acids. V shed 4 bases and J shed 6 bases, with 15 bases lying between them. The germline V gene has CDR1 SQVTM and CDR2 ANQGSEA. The CDR3 sequence: CSVAGGTNPEAFF. In DNA form, the CDR3 reads TGCAGCGTTGCGGGGGGAACTAACCCTGAAGCTTTCTTT.

V is TRBV6-6 and J is TRBJ2-3; 8 positions agree with TRBD1. The CDR3 has 17 amino acids. Trimming at V came to 3 bases and at J to 2 bases, leaving 10 bases not matched to a gene. The germline CDR1 and CDR2 sequences are MNHNY and SVGAGI (reference sequence). CDR3 bases: TGTGCCAGCAGTTATCGACAGGGGCCCTCCCACACAGATACGCAGTATTTT. It specifies CASSYRQGPSHTDTQYF.

The table lists this clonotype with many counts. The chain carries TRBV7-2 and TRBJ2-3; TRBD2 matches 8 bases. Germline CDR1 and CDR2: SGHTA and FQGNSA. V dropped 4 bases and J dropped 4; count of bases not matched to a gene: 7. CDR3 size: 15 residues. The CDR3 region is CASSSTSGQADTQYF. Here the CDR3 DNA reads TGTGCCAGCAGCTCAACTAGCGGCCAGGCAGATACGCAGTATTTT.

This clonotype appeared a few times. This chain links TRBV7-9 with TRBJ2-7; D gene unclear. The length of the CDR3 is 12 residues. V was cut by 2 bases and J by 1 base, with 3 bases left in between. The V gene's germline CDR1 is SEHNR and CDR2 FQNEAQ (reference sequence). The CDR3 protein is CASSLRSYEQYF. The CDR3, as DNA: TGTGCCAGCAGCTTAAGATCCTACGAGCAGTACTTC.

DNA of the CDR3: TGTGCCAGCACTCAACTACGGGACAGGGCGTGGGGGGCCCACGAGCAGTACTTC. Translation gives CASTQLRDRAWGAHEQYF. The chain joins TRBV27 to TRBJ2-7, with 9 nucleotides matching TRBD1. The CDR3 spans 18 residues. Germline V gene lookup returns CDR1 MNHEY and CDR2 SMNVEV (reference sequence). Trimming cost V 7 bases and J 5 bases; bases outside gene matches: 21.

The chain is built from TRBV19 and TRBJ2-7, with TRBD2 matching 8 bases. Germline loops: CDR1 LNHDA, CDR2 SQIVND (reference sequence). J was trimmed by 1 base and V by 5 bases; bases with no gene match: 7. There are 15 residues in the CDR3. The CDR3 DNA is TGTGCCAGTAGTGTACTAGCGGACGCATCCTACGAGCAGTACTTC. It yields the protein CASSVLADASYEQYF.

This clonotype was seen a few times. The CDR3 protein is CASRHFTSRGTTDTQYF. CDR3 coding DNA: TGTGCCAGCAGACACTTTACCTCGCGGGGTACCACAGATACGCAGTATTTT. The rearrangement links TRBV6-5 to TRBJ2-3, with D maybe TRBD2 (6 bases). The CDR3 extends over 17 amino acids. Deletions cut 6 bases from V and 2 bases from J, with 21 bases between. CDR1 MNHEY and CDR2 SVGAGI come from the germline V gene.

The table lists this clonotype with many counts. The chain uses TRBV29-1 and TRBJ2-3; 9 bases line up with TRBD2. V shed 7 bases, J shed 0 bases, and the junction held 2 bases outside the gene matches. CDR1 is SQVTM and CDR2 is ANQGSEA in the germline V gene. The CDR3 totals 13 residues. CDR3 amino acids: CSGLAASTDTQYF. The CDR3 DNA reads as TGCAGCGGACTAGCGGCTAGCACAGATACGCAGTATTTT.

V and J are TRBV29-1 and TRBJ1-3; weak D call: TRBD1 (6 bases). Germline V gives CDR1 SQVTM, CDR2 ANQGSEA. This CDR3 contains 13 residues. V was cut by 4 bases and J by 3 bases, with 10 bases left in between. The CDR3 sequence: CSVGTEDGNTIYF. CDR3 nucleotides: TGCAGCGTTGGGACAGAAGATGGAAACACCATATATTTT.

This chain connects TRBV12-3 or TRBV12-4 to TRBJ2-5; 7 bases align to TRBD2. The CDR3 loop spans 20 amino acids. The V and J ends lost 5 bases and 2 bases, in that order; junction bases with no gene match: 23. For the CDR3, the DNA is TGTGCCAGCAGTCCTTGGGCCCGCTATGGCGGGGGTCCTGGTCAAGAGACCCAGTACTTC. Its protein product is CASSPWARYGGGPGQETQYF.